This passage covers 12 T cell receptor beta chains from one sample sequenced in a study of blood T cell repertoires in COVID-19. Assay used: immunoSEQ multiplex PCR; TCRdb lists only in-frame clones, some missing. Among some 100,000 clones listed, 81% were seen once. Sequences were obtained from peripheral blood. The receptors derive from a man older than 75 with active or convalescent COVID-19.

V usage is TRBV7-2 and J usage is TRBJ2-1; D call uncertain. The CDR3 spans 16 residues. CDR1 and CDR2 from the germline V gene are SGHTA and FQGNSA. Trimming shortened V by 5 bases and J by 0 bases, and 14 bases separated the two germline ends. As DNA, the CDR3 is TGTGCCAGCAGCCAAGACGGGTGGAGCTCCTACAATGAGCAGTTCTTC. It translates to CASSQDGWSSYNEQFF.

This clone has only one observation. J is TRBJ2-7 and V is TRBV28; maybe TRBD1 (6 bases). V was clipped by 5 bases and J by 2 bases, with 13 bases between them. This CDR3 has 14 amino acids. The germline V gene encodes CDR1 MDHEN and CDR2 SYDVKM. CDR3 nucleotides: TGTGCCAGCAGTCTTGGACAGCGCGCCTACGAGCAGTACTTC. This sequence encodes CASSLGQRAYEQYF.

The chain combines TRBV19 with TRBJ2-2; TRBD2 matches 12 bases. Germline CDR1 LNHDA, CDR2 SQIVND (reference sequence). V was clipped by 3 bases and J by 0 bases; unmatched bases: 8. The CDR3 has 19 amino acids. The CDR3 region has the DNA TGTGCCAGTAGTATGAGACTAGCGGGGGTCACCGCGAACACCGGGGAGCTGTTTTTT. Amino acid sequence: CASSMRLAGVTANTGELFF.

The J gene is TRBJ1-2, the V gene TRBV5-1, with 11 bases fitting TRBD1. Germline V gives CDR1 SGHRS, CDR2 YFSETQ. The CDR3 spans 13 residues. After removal of 4 bases from V and 7 bases from J, the junction contained 3 bases not matched to a gene. This CDR3 reads CASSQDRGLGYTF. The CDR3 DNA sequence: TGCGCCAGCAGCCAGGACAGGGGGCTTGGCTACACCTTC.

The J gene is TRBJ1-1, the V gene TRBV10-3; TRBD1 might be the D (5 bases). In germline, CDR1 is ENHRY, CDR2 SYGVKD. CDR3 length equals 15 residues. Trimming stripped 5 bases from V and 1 base from J, with 14 bases between. CDR3 in amino acids: CAISTAGLRNTEAFF. CDR3 DNA sequence: TGTGCCATCAGTACCGCGGGGCTGAGGAACACTGAAGCTTTCTTT.

The chain combines TRBV6-4 with TRBJ1-1; D perhaps matches TRBD1 (5 bases). The CDR3 totals 14 residues. Germline CDR1 MRHNA, CDR2 SNTAGT. Trimming took 4 bases from V and 0 from J, leaving 9 bases between them. For the CDR3, the DNA is TGTGCCAGCAGTGCGATGGGGCTGAACACTGAAGCTTTCTTT. Protein: CASSAMGLNTEAFF.

The CDR3 bases are TGTGCCAGCAGCCAAGATCGGTTTTCCTACGAGCAGTACTTC. Translated, it gives CASSQDRFSYEQYF. The chain uses TRBV3-1 (or the pseudogene TRBV3-2) and TRBJ2-7; D remains unclear. With 0 bases removed from V and 1 base from J, the gap between germline ends came to 7 bases. CDR1 is LGHDT and CDR2 is YNNKEL in the germline V gene (reference sequence). The CDR3 length is 14 residues.

The chain employs TRBV19 and TRBJ2-3; 8 bases line up with TRBD2. The CDR3 is 16 amino acids. Germline CDR1 reads LNHDA; CDR2 reads SQIVND (reference sequence). The V segment lost 3 bases and the J segment 3 bases; nucleotides outside the gene matches: 8. The CDR3 spells CASSIRRGGPTDTQYF. In DNA form, the CDR3 reads TGTGCCAGTAGTATCCGCCGGGGGGGACCTACAGATACGCAGTATTTT.

The gene calls are TRBV2 and TRBJ1-5; D unresolved. The length of the CDR3 is 14 residues. Trimming left V 4 bases short and J 2 bases short, with 9 bases between. Germline lookup yields CDR1 SNHLY and CDR2 FYNNEI. CDR3 amino acids: CASSAEGGNQPQHF. The DNA for the CDR3 is TGTGCCAGCAGTGCAGAGGGAGGCAATCAGCCCCAGCATTTT.

CDR3 in DNA: TGTGCCAGCTCGACCCGCATGGAGACAGATACGCAGTATTTT. This sequence encodes CASSTRMETDTQYF. This chain connects TRBV18 to TRBJ2-3, with unresolved D. Per germline, CDR1 KGHSH and CDR2 LQKENI. This CDR3 comprises 14 residues. Trimming took 6 bases from V and 3 from J, leaving 13 bases between them.

This chain links TRBV18 with TRBJ2-7, with 10 positions matching TRBD1. This CDR3 has 15 amino acids. The V and J ends lost 3 bases and 5 bases, in that order; junction bases with no gene match: 7. Germline V gives CDR1 KGHSH, CDR2 LQKENI. Here the CDR3 DNA reads TGTGCCAGCTCACCTACCGGGACAGGGGACCACGAGCAGTACTTC. Translation gives CASSPTGTGDHEQYF.

This clone was detected only a few times. This chain joins TRBV6-1 and TRBJ1-4; D is possibly TRBD1 (6 bases). V was clipped by 3 bases and J by 8 bases, with 19 bases between them. The CDR3 sequence is 16 residues long. Germline V gene data show CDR1 as MNHNS and CDR2 as SASEGT. As DNA, the CDR3 is TGTGCCAGCAGTGATATCGCCGGGACATGGACCGAAAAACTGTTTTTT. Translating it yields CASSDIAGTWTEKLFF.